Here is one T cell receptor (beta chain) with its context. This sample is drawn from a study of shared clonotypes between healthy human individuals. Data came from immunoSEQ multiplex PCR; TCRdb stores just in-frame clones and leaves some out. The sample shows roughly 1.4 million clones, 98% of them seen only once. Trimming at V came to 6 bases and at J to 5 bases, leaving 6 bases not matched to a gene. Germline loops: CDR1 LNHNV, CDR2 YYDKDF (reference sequence). This CDR3 has 13 residues. Every donor was a Caucasian adult from Nashville, Tennessee. The sequenced sample consisted of naive CD4+ T cells sorted from blood. Subset: CD45RA+ positively selected. The clonotype was recovered from a man between 25 and 39 years old in good health. This sequence joins TRBV15 and TRBJ1-2, with 7 bases identical to TRBD1. The CDR3, as DNA: TGTGCCACCAGTCGACAGGGCGGGTATGGCTACACCTTC. Amino acid sequence: CATSRQGGYGYTF.